Given below is one TCR beta chain in context. Its antigen is undetermined. Repertoires were generated with immunoSEQ multiplex PCR, while TCRdb's copy carries only in-frame clones and drops some. The profile shows around 550,000 clones, around 96% of them singletons. Between the trimmed V and J ends, which lost 6 bases and 5 bases, there was a span of 16 bases. This CDR3 comprises 14 residues. CDR1 and CDR2 from the germline V gene are MDHEN and SYDVKM. This sample is drawn from a study of shared clonotypes between healthy human individuals. Study-level information: The cohort comprised a couple of women and a few men. Their ages spanned 18 to 49 years.

Study outcomes and limitations: Donors were few, which limited the genetic and exposure-history diversity represented.

This TCR came from a woman aged 25-40 years in good health. The chain is built from TRBV28 and TRBJ1-2, with D possibly being TRBD1 (6 bases). The sequenced material came from naive CD4+ T cells sorted from blood. Subset described: CD45RA+ positively selected. The DNA of the CDR3 is TGTGCCAGCAGGATCAGGGGAAGTCAATATGGCTACACCTTC. The encoded protein is CASRIRGSQYGYTF.